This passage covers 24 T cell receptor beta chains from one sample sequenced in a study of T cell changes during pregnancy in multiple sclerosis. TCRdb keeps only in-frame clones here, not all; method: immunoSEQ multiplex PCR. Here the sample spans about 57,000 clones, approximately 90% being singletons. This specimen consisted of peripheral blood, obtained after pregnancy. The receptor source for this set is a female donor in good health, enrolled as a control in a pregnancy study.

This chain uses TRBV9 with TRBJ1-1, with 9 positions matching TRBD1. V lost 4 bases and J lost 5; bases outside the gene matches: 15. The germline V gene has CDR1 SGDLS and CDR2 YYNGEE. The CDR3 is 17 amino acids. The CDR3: CASSPTGGLVGRTEAFF. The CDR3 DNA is TGTGCCAGCAGCCCGACAGGGGGGCTTGTAGGGAGGACTGAAGCTTTCTTT.

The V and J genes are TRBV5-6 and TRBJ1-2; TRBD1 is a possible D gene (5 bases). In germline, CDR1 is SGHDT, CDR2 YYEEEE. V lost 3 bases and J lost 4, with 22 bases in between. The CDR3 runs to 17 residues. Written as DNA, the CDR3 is TGTGCCAGCAGCTCCGGAGTAGGGGCCCGGATCGCCTATGGCTACACCTTC. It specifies CASSSGVGARIAYGYTF.

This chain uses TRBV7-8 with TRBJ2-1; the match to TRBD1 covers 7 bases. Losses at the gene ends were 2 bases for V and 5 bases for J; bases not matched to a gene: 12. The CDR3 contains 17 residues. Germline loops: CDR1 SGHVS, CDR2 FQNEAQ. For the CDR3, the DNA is TGTGCCAGCAGCTTATGGGAAACCGGGACAGAACACAATGAGCAGTTCTTC. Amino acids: CASSLWETGTEHNEQFF.

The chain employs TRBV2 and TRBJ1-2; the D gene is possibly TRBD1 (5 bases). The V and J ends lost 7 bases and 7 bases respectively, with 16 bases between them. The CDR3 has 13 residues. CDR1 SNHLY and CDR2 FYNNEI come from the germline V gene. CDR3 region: CASKAGPLIGYTF. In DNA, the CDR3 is TGTGCCAGCAAGGCAGGGCCACTTATTGGCTACACCTTC.

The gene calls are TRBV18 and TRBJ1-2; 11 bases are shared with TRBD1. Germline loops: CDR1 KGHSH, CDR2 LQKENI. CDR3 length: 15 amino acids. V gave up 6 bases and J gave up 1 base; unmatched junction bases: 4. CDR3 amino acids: CASSPGTGGNYGYTF. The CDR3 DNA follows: TGTGCCAGCTCGCCTGGGACAGGGGGTAACTATGGCTACACCTTC.

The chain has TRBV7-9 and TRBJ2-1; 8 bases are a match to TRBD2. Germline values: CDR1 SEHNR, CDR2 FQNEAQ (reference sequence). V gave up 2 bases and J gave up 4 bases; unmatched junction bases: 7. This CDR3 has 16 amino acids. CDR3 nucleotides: TGTGCCAGCAGCTTAACGGGACTAGGATTTTACAATGAGCAGTTCTTC. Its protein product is CASSLTGLGFYNEQFF.

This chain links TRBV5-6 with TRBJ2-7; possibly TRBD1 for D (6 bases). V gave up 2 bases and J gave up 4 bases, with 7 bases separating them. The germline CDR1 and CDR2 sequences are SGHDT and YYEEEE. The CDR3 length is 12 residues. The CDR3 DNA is TGTGCCAGCAGCTTACAGGGTTACGAGCAGTACTTC. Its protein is CASSLQGYEQYF.

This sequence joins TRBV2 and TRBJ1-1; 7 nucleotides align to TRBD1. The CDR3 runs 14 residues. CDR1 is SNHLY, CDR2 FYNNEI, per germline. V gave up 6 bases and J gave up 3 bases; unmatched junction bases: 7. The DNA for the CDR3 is TGTGCCAGCAGAGTCCGACAGGGTTACACTGAAGCTTTCTTT. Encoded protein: CASRVRQGYTEAFF. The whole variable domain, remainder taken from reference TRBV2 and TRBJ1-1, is EPEVTQTPSHQVTQMGQEVILRCVPISNHLYFYWYRQILGQKVEFLVSFYNNEISEKSEIFDDQFSVERPDGSNFTLKIRSTKLEDSAMYFCASRVRQGYTEAFFGQGTRLTVV.

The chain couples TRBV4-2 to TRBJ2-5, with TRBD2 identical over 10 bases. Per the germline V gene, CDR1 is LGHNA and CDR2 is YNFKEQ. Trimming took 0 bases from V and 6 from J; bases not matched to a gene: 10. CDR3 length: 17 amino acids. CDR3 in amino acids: CASSQENLAGGWKTQYF. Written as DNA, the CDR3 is TGTGCCAGCAGCCAAGAGAACTTAGCGGGGGGCTGGAAGACCCAGTACTTC.

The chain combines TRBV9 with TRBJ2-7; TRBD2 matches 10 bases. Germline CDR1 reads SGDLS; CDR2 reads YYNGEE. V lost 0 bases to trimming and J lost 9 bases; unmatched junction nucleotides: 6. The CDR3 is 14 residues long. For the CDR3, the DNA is TGTGCCAGCAGCGTAGGATTAGCGGGAGGAATGCAGTACTTC. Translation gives CASSVGLAGGMQYF.

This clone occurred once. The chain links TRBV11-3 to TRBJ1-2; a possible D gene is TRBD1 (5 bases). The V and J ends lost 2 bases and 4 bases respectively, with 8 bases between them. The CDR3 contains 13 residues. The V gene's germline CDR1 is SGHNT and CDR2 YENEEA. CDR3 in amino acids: CASSLTGGYGYTF. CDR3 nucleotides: TGTGCCAGCAGCTTAACGGGGGGCTATGGCTACACCTTC.

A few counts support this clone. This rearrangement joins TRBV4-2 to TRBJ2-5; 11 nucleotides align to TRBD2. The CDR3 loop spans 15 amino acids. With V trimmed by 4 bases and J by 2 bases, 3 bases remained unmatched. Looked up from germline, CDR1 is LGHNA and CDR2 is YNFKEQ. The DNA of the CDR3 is TGTGCCAGCAGCCTCGGGACTAGCGGACAAGAGACCCAGTACTTC. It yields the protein CASSLGTSGQETQYF.

CDR3 region: CASSYTLAGGDEQFF. CDR3 DNA sequence: TGTGCCAGCAGCTACACCCTAGCGGGAGGGGATGAGCAGTTCTTC. The V gene is TRBV7-6, the J gene TRBJ2-1, with 12 bases matching TRBD2. The germline V gene has CDR1 SGHVS and CDR2 FNYEAQ. With V trimmed by 4 bases and J by 8 bases, 6 bases remained unmatched. CDR3 length: 15 amino acids.

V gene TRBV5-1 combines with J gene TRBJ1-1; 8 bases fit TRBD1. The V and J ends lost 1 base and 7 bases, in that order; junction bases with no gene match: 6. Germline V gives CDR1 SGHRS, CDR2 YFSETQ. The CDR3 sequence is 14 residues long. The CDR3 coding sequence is TGCGCCAGCAGCTTGAGTCAGGGGGCCATTGAAGCTTTCTTT. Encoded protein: CASSLSQGAIEAFF. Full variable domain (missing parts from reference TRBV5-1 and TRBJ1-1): KAGVTQTPRYLIKTRGQQVTLSCSPISGHRSVSWYQQTPGQGLQFLFEYFSETQRNKGNFPGRFSGRQFSNSRSEMNVSTLELGDSALYLCASSLSQGAIEAFFGQGTRLTVV.

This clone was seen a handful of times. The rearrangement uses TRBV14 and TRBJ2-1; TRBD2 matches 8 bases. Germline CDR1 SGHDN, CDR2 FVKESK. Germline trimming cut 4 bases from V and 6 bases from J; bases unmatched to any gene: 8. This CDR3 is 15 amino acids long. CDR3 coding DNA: TGTGCCAGCAGCCGCGGGAGGCCGTGGCCCAATGAGCAGTTCTTC. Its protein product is CASSRGRPWPNEQFF.

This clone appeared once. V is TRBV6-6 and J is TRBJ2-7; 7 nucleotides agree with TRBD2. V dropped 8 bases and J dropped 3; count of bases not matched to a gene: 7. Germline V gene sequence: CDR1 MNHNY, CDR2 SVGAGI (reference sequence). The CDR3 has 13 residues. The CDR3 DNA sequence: TGTGCCAGCCGACTGGGGGGGGGCTACGAGCAGTACTTC. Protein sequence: CASRLGGGYEQYF.

CDR3 residues: CASSSQTSSEQYF. CDR3 sequence (DNA): TGTGCCAGCTCATCTCAGACTAGTTCTGAGCAGTACTTC. The chain employs TRBV18 and TRBJ2-7; a weak D match, TRBD2 (6 bases). Germline CDR1 reads KGHSH; CDR2 reads LQKENI. The CDR3 runs to 13 residues. The V and J ends lost 5 bases and 7 bases respectively, with 15 bases between them.

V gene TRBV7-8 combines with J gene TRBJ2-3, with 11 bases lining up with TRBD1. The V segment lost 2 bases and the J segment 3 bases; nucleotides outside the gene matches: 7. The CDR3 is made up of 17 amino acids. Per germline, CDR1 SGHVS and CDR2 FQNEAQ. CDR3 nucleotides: TGTGCCAGCAGCTTAACCCGCGGACAGGGGGCTACAGATACGCAGTATTTT. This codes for CASSLTRGQGATDTQYF.

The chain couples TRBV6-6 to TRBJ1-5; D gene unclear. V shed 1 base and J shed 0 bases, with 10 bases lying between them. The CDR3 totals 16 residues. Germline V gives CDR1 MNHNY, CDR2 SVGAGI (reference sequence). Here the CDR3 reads CASSYWAAYSNQPQHF. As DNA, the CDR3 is TGTGCCAGCAGTTACTGGGCAGCTTATAGCAATCAGCCCCAGCATTTT.

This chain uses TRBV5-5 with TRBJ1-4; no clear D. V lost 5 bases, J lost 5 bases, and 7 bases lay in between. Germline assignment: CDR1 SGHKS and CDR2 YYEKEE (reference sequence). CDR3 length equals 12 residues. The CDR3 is CASSQLNEKLFF. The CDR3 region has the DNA TGTGCCAGCAGTCAACTCAATGAAAAACTGTTTTTT.

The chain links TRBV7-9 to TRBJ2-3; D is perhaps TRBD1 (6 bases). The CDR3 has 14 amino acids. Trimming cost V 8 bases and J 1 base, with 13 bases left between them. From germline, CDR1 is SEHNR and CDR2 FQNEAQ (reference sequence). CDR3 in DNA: TGTGCCAGCTCTCGGACAGCCGGCACAGATACGCAGTATTTT. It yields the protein CASSRTAGTDTQYF.

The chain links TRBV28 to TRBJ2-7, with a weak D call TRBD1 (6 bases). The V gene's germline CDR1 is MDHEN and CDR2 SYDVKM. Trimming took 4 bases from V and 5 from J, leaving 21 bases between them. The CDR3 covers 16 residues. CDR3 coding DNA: TGTGCCAGCAGTTCAGGGGCCTTGGAGGTAGTGGACGAGCAGTACTTC. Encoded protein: CASSSGALEVVDEQYF.

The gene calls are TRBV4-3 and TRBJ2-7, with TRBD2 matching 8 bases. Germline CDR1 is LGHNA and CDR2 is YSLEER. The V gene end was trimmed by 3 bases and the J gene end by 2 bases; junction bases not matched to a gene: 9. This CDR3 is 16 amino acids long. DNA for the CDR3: TGCGCCAGCAGCCAGGAGGATTTAGCGGGAACCTACGAGCAGTACTTC. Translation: CASSQEDLAGTYEQYF.

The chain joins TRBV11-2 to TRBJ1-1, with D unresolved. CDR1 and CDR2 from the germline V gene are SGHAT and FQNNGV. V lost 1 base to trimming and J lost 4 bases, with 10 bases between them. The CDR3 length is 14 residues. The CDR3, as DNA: TGTGCCAGCAGCTTAGCCGGCGGGAGCACTGAAGCTTTCTTT. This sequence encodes CASSLAGGSTEAFF.